These 4 T cell receptor beta chains came from one sample sequenced in a study of T cells in Graves' hyperthyroidism and ophthalmopathy. RNA transcripts gave rise to amplified TCR beta CDR3 regions. The HTBI set primed first-round TCR CDR3 RT-PCR. TCRdb called the multiplex PCR reads again in MiXCR, with one record for every CDR3 protein. The sample lists approximately 700,000 distinct CDR3 sequences, 15% to 20% seen once, with under 8.5% in the top ten. The specimen was blood. These receptor sequences come from a young man with Graves' hyperthyroidism.

The V call is TRBV19, the J call TRBJ2-7, with TRBD2 as a possible D gene (5 bases). V was shortened by 7 bases and J by 0 bases, with 7 bases between the two germline ends. CDR3 length: 12 residues. Germline-derived CDR1 and CDR2 are LNHDA and SQIVND (reference sequence). CDR3 sequence (DNA): TGTGCCAGTATGGACTCCTCCTACGAGCAGTACTTC. Amino acids: CASMDSSYEQYF.

This clonotype has at least ten counts. This chain joins TRBV2 and TRBJ2-5, with D uncertain. CDR1 is SNHLY and CDR2 is FYNNEI in the germline V gene. The CDR3 runs to 13 residues. The V end was cut by 4 bases, the J end by 5 bases, with 11 bases between. CDR3 residues: CASSGNSMETQYF. CDR3 in DNA: TGTGCCAGCAGTGGGAACAGCATGGAGACCCAGTACTTC.

At least ten counts were recorded for this clonotype. This rearrangement joins TRBV2 to TRBJ1-5, with a possible D match to TRBD1 (6 bases). This CDR3 has 13 residues. Germline CDR1 is SNHLY and CDR2 is FYNNEI. V dropped 7 bases and J dropped 0 bases, with 7 bases sitting between them. The CDR3 sequence is CASKDSSNQPQHF. The CDR3 DNA is TGTGCCAGCAAGGACAGTAGCAATCAGCCCCAGCATTTT.

This clonotype showed up many times. The rearrangement joins TRBV29-1 to TRBJ2-7, with D perhaps given as TRBD1 or TRBD2 (6 bases each). This CDR3 spans 16 amino acids. Germline V gives CDR1 SQVTM, CDR2 ANQGSEA. The germline V and J ends were trimmed by 3 bases and 0 bases, with 18 bases remaining between them. The CDR3 sequence: CSVDGGPEGPSYEQYF. The CDR3 DNA follows: TGCAGCGTTGATGGGGGCCCGGAGGGGCCCTCCTACGAGCAGTACTTC.